The next 12 T cell receptor beta chains were all read from a single sample in a study of metastatic and nonmetastatic thyroid tumors. Thyroid surgery was preceded by no treatment in any patient. Through MiXCR, TCRdb re-clonotyped the PCR reads. This sample yields just under 45,000 clones, of which more than 3% are seen a single time; approximately 10% belongs to the top ten. The specimen was blood. These receptors originate from a female donor with papillary thyroid cancer or a benign thyroid nodule (not recorded which). Some clones in this sample may be carry-over from other donors' samples.

This chain links TRBV20-1 with TRBJ1-4; 9 nucleotides align to TRBD1. Germline CDR1 is DFQATT and CDR2 is SNEGSKA (reference sequence). The CDR3 is made up of 14 amino acids. The J segment lost 4 bases and the V segment lost 3 bases, leaving 3 bases of the junction unmatched. This chain's CDR3 is CSAREDRGNEKLFF. DNA of the CDR3: TGCAGTGCTAGGGAGGACAGGGGTAATGAAAAACTGTTTTTT.

This clone was observed a few times. The germline gene is not matched at one end of the junction; a read error may be the cause. The chain uses TRBV19 and TRBJ1-2; D uncertain. This CDR3 has 12 residues. Germline V CDR1 and CDR2: LNHDA, SQIVND (reference sequence). The CDR3 spells CASSIVAYGYTF. Here the CDR3 DNA reads TGTGCCAGTAGTATCGTGGCCTATGGCTACACCTTT.

This clone was counted at least ten times. Possible read error: a much larger clone is one base away. V gene TRBV18 combines with J gene TRBJ1-1; possible D gene TRBD1, 6 bases. CDR1 KGHSH and CDR2 LQKENI come from the germline V gene. Trimming cost V 5 bases and J 4 bases, with 20 bases left between them. The CDR3 spans 16 residues. The DNA for the CDR3 is TGTGCCAGCTCATCACTTCCCCCCCGGGGGGCCACTGAAGCTTTCTTT. This codes for CASSSLPPRGATEAFF.

At least ten counts were recorded for this clone. The chain combines TRBV5-4 with TRBJ2-1; D is perhaps TRBD1 (6 bases). The CDR3 is 17 amino acids. With 1 base removed from V and 4 bases from J, the gap between germline ends came to 18 bases. Germline V gives CDR1 SGHNT, CDR2 YYREEE (reference sequence). The CDR3 coding sequence is TGTGCCAGCAGCTTGAACAGGGTGGGATCGGGGTACAATGAGCAGTTCTTC. Protein sequence: CASSLNRVGSGYNEQFF.

This clone was recorded at least ten times. The chain joins TRBV2 to TRBJ1-6; possible D gene TRBD1, 5 bases. The CDR3 length is 16 residues. The V gene lost 1 base and the J gene lost 8 bases, with 15 bases spanning the gap. Per germline, CDR1 SNHLY and CDR2 FYNNEI. The CDR3 DNA reads TGTGCCAGCAGTGAAGAGCGGGGGAGGGCTGATTCACCCCTCCACTTT. Amino acid sequence: CASSEERGRADSPLHF.

This clone has ten or more counts. The chain carries TRBV5-1 and TRBJ2-5; 7 nucleotides align to TRBD2. This CDR3 spans 14 amino acids. The ends lost 2 bases at V and 4 bases at J; junction bases unmatched: 5. Germline V gene sequence: CDR1 SGHRS, CDR2 YFSETQ. CDR3 loop: CASSFGTGGETQYF. CDR3 bases: TGCGCCAGCAGCTTCGGGACGGGAGGAGAGACCCAGTACTTC.

This clone was observed a few times. J is TRBJ2-7 and V is TRBV12-3 or TRBV12-4, with 7 bases lining up with TRBD2. The CDR3 runs 15 residues. J was trimmed by 3 bases and V by 5 bases; bases with no gene match: 10. The CDR3 sequence is CASSPRGEGHYEQYF. CDR3 nucleotide sequence: TGTGCCAGCAGTCCCCGGGGGGAGGGCCACTACGAGCAGTACTTC.

The chain joins TRBV27 to TRBJ2-7, with 10 nucleotides matching TRBD2. Trimming took 6 bases from V and 2 from J; bases not matched to a gene: 4. Germline CDR1 reads MNHEY; CDR2 reads SMNVEV (reference sequence). The CDR3 is made up of 14 amino acids. The CDR3 spells CASSWTSGAYEQYF. The CDR3 region has the DNA TGTGCCAGCAGCTGGACTAGCGGAGCCTACGAGCAGTACTTC.

This clone was seen many times. Written as DNA, the CDR3 is TGTGCCAGCACGAACAGGGGGCCACAAGGCTACACCTTC. Its translation: CASTNRGPQGYTF. The chain is built from TRBV12-3 or TRBV12-4 and TRBJ1-2; 9 bases are a match to TRBD1. Trimming took 7 bases from V and 8 from J; bases not matched to a gene: 8. The CDR3 totals 13 residues.

At least ten counts were recorded for this clone. The CDR3 nucleotides read TGTGCCAGTAGTCCTGGGACAGGGTGGACTGAAGCTTTCTTT. Translated: CASSPGTGWTEAFF. This chain links TRBV19 with TRBJ1-1; 9 nucleotides agree with TRBD1. CDR1 and CDR2 from the germline V gene are LNHDA and SQIVND (reference sequence). V shed 5 bases and J 5 bases; nucleotides not matched to a gene: 6. The CDR3 contains 14 residues.

On this clone itself: A read error may produce the germline difference seen at one junction end. This chain connects TRBV12-3 or TRBV12-4 to TRBJ2-3; no firm D call. The CDR3 has 15 residues. CDR3 coding DNA: TGTGCCAGCAATTTAGGCCGTGTAGGCAAAGAGACGCAGTATTTT. Its translation: CASNLGRVGKETQYF.

In DNA form, the CDR3 reads TGTGCCAGCAGCGCCGGGAAGGGAATGAGGTACGAGCAGTACTTC. Protein: CASSAGKGMRYEQYF. The chain combines TRBV13 with TRBJ2-7; TRBD2 might be the D (5 bases). The CDR3 is made up of 15 amino acids. Trimming pared 5 bases from V and 4 bases from J, leaving 18 bases between. The germline V gene encodes CDR1 PRHDT and CDR2 FYEKMQ (reference sequence).